This T cell receptor (beta chain) is from a study of blood T cell repertoires in COVID-19. On the study more broadly: PBMCs, B-cell-depleted T cells, or T cells were the source of the cDNA or gDNA that made up the material.

Germline V lookup: CDR1 SGHRS, CDR2 YFSETQ. V gave up 3 bases and J gave up 4 bases, with 17 bases separating them. This CDR3 is 16 amino acids long. The authors' processing: How many nucleated cells were present was estimated from reference gene primer amplification. TCRdb's table, derived via immunoSEQ multiplex PCR, lists solely in-frame clones and lacks some. V and J calls plus clone size are reproduced from that table; the DNA served to infer D and trimming. Here the sample spans 300,000 or so clones, approximately 90% being singletons. The rearrangement uses TRBV5-1 and TRBJ2-1; D possibly corresponds to TRBD1 (6 bases). The receptor's source is a woman between 35 and 50 years old with acute or convalescent COVID-19. The material sequenced was peripheral blood. Here the CDR3 reads CASSWSGHESYNEQFF. CDR3 DNA sequence: TGCGCCAGCAGCTGGTCGGGACATGAGTCATACAATGAGCAGTTCTTC.